The rows below give T cell receptor beta chains drawn from one sample of a study of CD8+ T cells in alopecia areata. Measured with immunoSEQ multiplex PCR; TCRdb has only the in-frame clones, and not every one. The data hold approximately 2,000 clones, with approximately 80% observed a single time. Source: skin, taken around week 44, from a patient treated with tofacitinib. Source of these receptors: a human donor with alopecia areata. Both conserved end residues are part of each CDR3. Each record gives: CDR3 DNA, CDR3 protein, clone size, J gene, D gene, V gene. The D gene is left open where the match is weak. Clone sizes are given selectively: once, few, many, or a class where the clone is expanded.

DNA: TGTGCCAGCAGCTTGGCCGGGGGTGGCGGTCGCGGGGAGCTGTTTTTT; CDR3: CASSLAGGGGRGELFF; size: .; J: TRBJ2-2; D: .; V: TRBV5-6
DNA: TGTGCCATCAGTTCCGGGACAGGCACCTGGGGCTACACCTTC; CDR3: CAISSGTGTWGYTF; size: .; J: TRBJ1-2; D: TRBD1; V: TRBV10-3
DNA: TGTGCCAGCAGCGGTCTGGACAGGGTCTATGGCTACACCTTC; CDR3: CASSGLDRVYGYTF; size: .; J: TRBJ1-2; D: TRBD1; V: TRBV9
DNA: TGTGCCAGCAGCTTAGATGGACTAGGGGTCGGGGAGCAGTACTTC; CDR3: CASSLDGLGVGEQYF; size: .; J: TRBJ2-7; D: TRBD2; V: TRBV11-2
DNA: TGTGCCAGCAGTTTATCGTCCGGGGGCGCGGGTCAGCCCCAGCATTTT; CDR3: CASSLSSGGAGQPQHF; size: .; J: TRBJ1-5; D: .; V: TRBV27
DNA: TGTGCCACCCGGACGGCGAGATACGAGCAGTACTTC; CDR3: CATRTARYEQYF; size: .; J: TRBJ2-7; D: .; V: TRBV27
DNA: TGTGCCAGCAGGTTAACTCCGGGACAGGGGGGTTCCTATAATTCACCCCTCCACTTT; CDR3: CASRLTPGQGGSYNSPLHF; size: once; J: TRBJ1-6; D: TRBD1; V: TRBV27
DNA: TGTGCCAGCACCCTCGGTCTAGCGGGGCGAGAGCAGTTCTTC; CDR3: CASTLGLAGREQFF; size: .; J: TRBJ2-1; D: TRBD2; V: TRBV5-6
DNA: TGCAGCGTTCTCCGGGCGCCGGCTTCCTACAATGAGCAGTTCTTC; CDR3: CSVLRAPASYNEQFF; size: .; J: TRBJ2-1; D: .; V: TRBV29-1
DNA: TGCGCCAGCAGCGTGGGGATAGCGGGTACCGGGGAGCTGTTTTTT; CDR3: CASSVGIAGTGELFF; size: .; J: TRBJ2-2; D: TRBD2; V: TRBV10-1
DNA: TGTGCCAGCAGTTTTTCGGTGGGCACAGATACGCAGTATTTT; CDR3: CASSFSVGTDTQYF; size: .; J: TRBJ2-3; D: .; V: TRBV27
DNA: TGCAGCGTTCCTAATCCCCAGGGAGCCCAAGAGACCCAGTACTTC; CDR3: CSVPNPQGAQETQYF; size: .; J: TRBJ2-5; D: .; V: TRBV29-1
DNA: TGTGCCAGCACGTTTAGCCCCGATCTCTCCTACGAGCAGTACTTC; CDR3: CASTFSPDLSYEQYF; size: .; J: TRBJ2-7; D: .; V: TRBV6-1
DNA: TGTGCCAGCAGCCCAGGACAGGGCACCGGGGAGCTGTTTTTT; CDR3: CASSPGQGTGELFF; size: .; J: TRBJ2-2; D: TRBD1; V: TRBV7-2
DNA: TGTGCCAGCAGTCCCGGCGCCGCAGGGGCTTCGCAGTTCTTC; CDR3: CASSPGAAGASQFF; size: .; J: TRBJ2-1; D: .; V: TRBV28
DNA: TGTGCCAGCAGCCAGCTCGGACAGGGGGACTATGGCTACACCTTC; CDR3: CASSQLGQGDYGYTF; size: .; J: TRBJ1-2; D: TRBD1; V: TRBV14
DNA: TGTGCCAGCAGCTTAGATCTAATCACTGAAGCTTTCTTT; CDR3: CASSLDLITEAFF; size: .; J: TRBJ1-1; D: .; V: TRBV11-3
DNA: TGTGCCAGCAGCTTAACGGGACTTAGAACCGGGGAGCTGTTTTTT; CDR3: CASSLTGLRTGELFF; size: .; J: TRBJ2-2; D: .; V: TRBV7-3
DNA: TGTGCCAGCAGCTTAGATGGACTAGGGGGCGGGGAGCAGTACTTC; CDR3: CASSLDGLGGGEQYF; size: .; J: TRBJ2-7; D: .; V: TRBV11-2
DNA: TGTGCTAGTGGTTTGGTACCGGCAGGGGATTACAATGAGCAGTTCTTC; CDR3: CASGLVPAGDYNEQFF; size: .; J: TRBJ2-1; D: .; V: TRBV12-5
DNA: TGCAGCGGAAGCGGGGGGGGGAGGAATGAGCAGTTCTTC; CDR3: CSGSGGGRNEQFF; size: .; J: TRBJ2-1; D: TRBD2; V: TRBV29-1
DNA: TGTGCCAGCAGCACAAAAAGACAGGCCGCCAACACCGGGGAGCTGTTTTTT; CDR3: CASSTKRQAANTGELFF; size: .; J: TRBJ2-2; D: .; V: TRBV13
DNA: TGTGCCAGCAGTGTGGGGCAGCCCCAGCATTTT; CDR3: CASSVGQPQHF; size: .; J: TRBJ1-5; D: .; V: TRBV6-1
DNA: TGTGCCAGCAGCTTAGGGGGTATCACAGATACGCAGTATTTT; CDR3: CASSLGGITDTQYF; size: .; J: TRBJ2-3; D: .; V: TRBV7-9
DNA: TGTGCCAGCAGCTTGGGGGGATGGGAGACCCAGTACTTC; CDR3: CASSLGGWETQYF; size: .; J: TRBJ2-5; D: .; V: TRBV7-3